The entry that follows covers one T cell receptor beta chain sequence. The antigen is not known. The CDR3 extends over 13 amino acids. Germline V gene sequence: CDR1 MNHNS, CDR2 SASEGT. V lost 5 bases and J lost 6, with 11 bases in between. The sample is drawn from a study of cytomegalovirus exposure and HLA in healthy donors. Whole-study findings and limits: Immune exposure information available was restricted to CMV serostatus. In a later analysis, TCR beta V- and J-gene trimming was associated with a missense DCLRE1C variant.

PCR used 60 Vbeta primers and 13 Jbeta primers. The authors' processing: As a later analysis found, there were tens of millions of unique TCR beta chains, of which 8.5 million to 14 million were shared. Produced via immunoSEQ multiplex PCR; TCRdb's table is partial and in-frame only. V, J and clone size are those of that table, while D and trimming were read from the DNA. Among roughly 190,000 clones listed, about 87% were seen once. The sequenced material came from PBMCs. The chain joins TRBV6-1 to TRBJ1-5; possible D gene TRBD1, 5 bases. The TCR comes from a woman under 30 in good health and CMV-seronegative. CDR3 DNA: TGTGCCAGCAGTATCCAGGGAAGTCAGCCCCAGCATTTT. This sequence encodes CASSIQGSQPQHF.